The rows below give T cell receptor beta chains drawn from one sample of a study of cytomegalovirus exposure and HLA in healthy donors. This table comes from immunoSEQ multiplex PCR, and its TCRdb copy is limited to in-frame clones, with some not included. This table holds approximately 150,000 clones, approximately 77% found once. What was sequenced was PBMCs. The receptors stem from a man aged 30 to 45 in good health and CMV-seropositive. Both conserved end residues are part of each CDR3. Each record gives: clone size, D gene, J gene, V gene, CDR3 protein, CDR3 DNA. A D gene is named only where the DNA matches it firmly. Size is stated for part of the rows, as once, few or many counts, or as a class when the clone is expanded.

once	TRBD2	TRBJ2-3	TRBV29-1	CSVGGGATDTQYF	TGCAGCGTTGGCGGGGGGGCAACAGATACGCAGTATTTT
-	-	TRBJ1-4	TRBV27	CASGLVAGEKLFF	TGTGCCAGCGGCCTCGTGGCGGGGGAAAAACTGTTTTTT
-	TRBD2	TRBJ2-3	TRBV11-2	CASSSLGTSSTDTQYF	TGTGCCAGCAGCAGCCTCGGGACTAGCAGCACAGATACGCAGTATTTT
once	TRBD2	TRBJ2-7	TRBV2	CASRMIAGVVEQYF	TGTGCCAGCAGGATGATAGCGGGGGTGGTCGAGCAGTACTTC
-	-	TRBJ2-2	TRBV5-1	CASSLGTVVVGELFF	TGCGCCAGCAGCTTGGGGACAGTGGTTGTCGGGGAGCTGTTTTTT
-	-	TRBJ1-2	TRBV7-9	CASSLVSTGSGYTF	TGTGCCAGCAGCTTAGTCTCGACAGGATCCGGCTACACCTTC
medium-sized	-	TRBJ2-6	TRBV4-3	CASSQDFGAGANVLTF	TGCGCCAGCAGCCAAGACTTCGGGGCTGGGGCCAACGTCCTGACTTTC
-	-	TRBJ1-1	TRBV2	CASNSGLGTEAFF	TGTGCCAGCAATTCAGGGCTGGGAACTGAAGCTTTCTTT
once	-	TRBJ2-2	TRBV29-1	CSVESWATGNTGELFF	TGCAGCGTTGAATCCTGGGCGACAGGTAACACCGGGGAGCTGTTTTTT
-	-	TRBJ2-1	TRBV9	CASSVVARSSYNEQFF	TGTGCCAGCAGCGTAGTGGCCCGCAGCTCCTACAATGAGCAGTTCTTC
-	-	TRBJ1-6	TRBV5-4	CASSSRGDSPLHF	TGTGCCAGCAGCTCACGGGGGGATTCACCCCTCCACTTT
-	TRBD1	TRBJ2-7	TRBV7-6	CASSPGQGWTYEQYF	TGTGCCAGCAGCCCAGGACAGGGCTGGACCTACGAGCAGTACTTC
-	TRBD2	TRBJ2-3	TRBV12-5	CASGPQLRSGGPDTQYF	TGTGCTAGTGGCCCGCAGCTTAGGAGCGGGGGACCAGATACGCAGTATTTT
few	-	TRBJ2-5	TRBV7-9	CASSLHREETQYF	TGTGCCAGCAGCTTACACAGGGAGGAGACCCAGTACTTC
-	TRBD1	TRBJ1-5	TRBV19	CASTRTGLGNQPQHF	TGTGCCAGTACGCGGACAGGGCTGGGCAATCAGCCCCAGCATTTT